The 2 T cell receptor beta chains presented below share a single source sample, sequenced in a study of control samples from healthy donors and cancer patients. Method: immunoSEQ multiplex PCR; TCRdb's copy keeps in-frame clones and lacks some. The sample lists around 150,000 clones; approximately 96% were seen once. The sequencing input was blood. The origin of the receptors is a woman between 25 and 40 years old in good health.

The V and J genes are TRBV5-1 and TRBJ2-2; D gene uncertain. V shed 2 bases and J shed 3 bases, with 5 bases lying between them. In germline, CDR1 is SGHRS, CDR2 YFSETQ. This CDR3 comprises 13 residues. This CDR3 reads CASSFHDTGELFF. CDR3 nucleotides: TGCGCCAGCAGCTTTCACGACACCGGGGAGCTGTTTTTT. The full variable domain, with the rest looked up from reference TRBV5-1 and TRBJ2-2, is KAGVTQTPRYLIKTRGQQVTLSCSPISGHRSVSWYQQTPGQGLQFLFEYFSETQRNKGNFPGRFSGRQFSNSRSEMNVSTLELGDSALYLCASSFHDTGELFFGEGSRLTVL.

V and J are TRBV6-5 and TRBJ2-5; 14 bases are a match to TRBD2. This CDR3 region has 15 residues. Germline-derived CDR1 and CDR2 are MNHEY and SVGAGI. Trimming removed 9 bases from V and 0 bases from J; junction bases left unmatched: 3. CDR3 region: CARGLAGVHQETQYF. The CDR3 nucleotides are TGTGCCAGGGGACTAGCGGGGGTACACCAAGAGACCCAGTACTTC.